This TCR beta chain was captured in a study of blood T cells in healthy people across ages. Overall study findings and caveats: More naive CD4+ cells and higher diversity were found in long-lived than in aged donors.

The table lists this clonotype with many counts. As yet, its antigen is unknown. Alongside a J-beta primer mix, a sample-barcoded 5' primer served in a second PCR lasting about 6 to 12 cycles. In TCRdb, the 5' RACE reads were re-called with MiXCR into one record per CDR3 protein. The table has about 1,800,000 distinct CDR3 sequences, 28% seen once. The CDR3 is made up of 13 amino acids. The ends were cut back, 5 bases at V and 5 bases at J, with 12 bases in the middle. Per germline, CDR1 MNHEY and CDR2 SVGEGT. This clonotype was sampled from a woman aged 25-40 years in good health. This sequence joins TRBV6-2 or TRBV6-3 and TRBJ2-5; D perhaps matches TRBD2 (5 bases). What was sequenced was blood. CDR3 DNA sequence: TGTGCCAGCAGTCCTGGACTGTGGGAGACCCAGTACTTC. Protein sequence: CASSPGLWETQYF.